This TCR beta chain was sequenced for a study of shared T cell receptors in the human thymus. Profiling relied on immunoSEQ multiplex PCR, and the TCRdb table lists in-frame clones only, not all of them. The sample yields 630,000 or so clones, over 75% seen once. To note about this clone: Other DNA sequences in this specimen translate into the identical CDR3.

The same sample was also used in a study of human thymus T cells. From that study: Healthy Finnish infants having corrective surgery for congenital heart defects served as donors. Corrective heart surgery yielded resections, and these provided the thymus tissue. Related research described thymic repertoires that were highly overlapping among unrelated individuals.

Specimen: thymocytes. The TCR sequence derives from a boy younger than two with a congenital heart defect.

The DNA for the CDR3 is TGTGCCAGCAGCCTGGGACAGGGTGAGACCCAGTACTTC. Translating it yields CASSLGQGETQYF. V and J are TRBV27 and TRBJ2-5; 9 bases are a match to TRBD1. J gave up 5 bases and V 6 bases, and 4 bases lay outside the gene matches. Germline V gene lookup returns CDR1 MNHEY and CDR2 SMNVEV (reference sequence). The CDR3 has 13 residues.